Listed below are T cell receptor beta chains from one sample, sequenced in a study of vaccination effects on CD4 cells after COVID-19. Profiled with immunoSEQ multiplex PCR; TCRdb holds only in-frame clones, not every one. Of roughly 34,000 clones listed, less than 85% are singletons. For these TCRs, the target antigens are not known. This specimen consisted of CD4+ T cells from PBMCs cultured without peptide, obtained before COVID-19 vaccination. The receptor source for this set is a human donor who received a COVID-19 vaccine. Both conserved end residues are trimmed from each CDR3.

CDR3 protein: ASSLAGEGHSPLH; J gene: TRBJ1-6; V gene: TRBV7-2
CDR3 protein: ALTGTSDTEAF; J gene: TRBJ1-1; V gene: TRBV30
CDR3 protein: ASSPGTGGAGGLETQY; J gene: TRBJ2-5; V gene: TRBV5-4
CDR3 protein: ASSLRALAGNTIY; J gene: TRBJ1-3; V gene: TRBV27
CDR3 protein: ASSLGGLGYT; J gene: TRBJ1-2; V gene: TRBV7-8
CDR3 protein: ASSLTSGGAQETQY; J gene: TRBJ2-5; V gene: TRBV4-1
CDR3 protein: ASSSLLETQY; J gene: TRBJ2-5; V gene: TRBV11-2
CDR3 protein: SAADIYGYT; J gene: TRBJ1-2; V gene: TRBV20-1
CDR3 protein: ATSRDRVAGARNTGELF; J gene: TRBJ2-2; V gene: TRBV15
CDR3 protein: ASSQGLAGNTGELF; J gene: TRBJ2-2; V gene: TRBV4-1
CDR3 protein: ASSYYGTGRNSPLH; J gene: TRBJ1-6; V gene: TRBV6-2/TRBV6-3
CDR3 protein: ASSEPGRRTGELF; J gene: TRBJ2-2; V gene: TRBV10-2
CDR3 protein: ASTRTGNNEQF; J gene: TRBJ2-1; V gene: TRBV5-1
CDR3 protein: AISEGQGMGQETQY; J gene: TRBJ2-5; V gene: TRBV10-3
CDR3 protein: AWSALREHEQY; J gene: TRBJ2-7; V gene: TRBV30
CDR3 protein: AISEEGRGFYEQY; J gene: TRBJ2-7; V gene: TRBV10-3
CDR3 protein: ATSDTGQGFGNTQY; J gene: TRBJ2-3; V gene: TRBV24-1
CDR3 protein: ASRRESGGGYNEQF; J gene: TRBJ2-1; V gene: TRBV25-1
CDR3 protein: ASSIRSTQY; J gene: TRBJ2-3; V gene: TRBV19